The T cell receptor (beta chain) under discussion was sequenced for a study of shared clonotypes between healthy human individuals. Across the study: Three plates were used per donor for CD4 naive, three for CD4 memory, two for CD8 naive and one for CD8 memory. Study-level results: Among several donors, roughly 5% of naive CD4 clonotypes were found in common. Sharing of clonotypes among donors was expected to vary with sequencing depth.

Details on this clone: Antigen specificity is unknown.

The authors split each subset's genomic DNA evenly across several immunoSEQ plates. Data came from immunoSEQ multiplex PCR; TCRdb stores just in-frame clones and leaves some out. The table has just over 2,000,000 clones, 95% seen once. V trimming: 7 bases; J trimming: 6 bases; junction bases outside the gene matches: 9. The germline V gene has CDR1 MDHEN and CDR2 SYDVKM. There are 14 residues in the CDR3. Sample: naive CD4+ T cells sorted from blood. The subset here: CD45RA+ positively selected. The chain uses TRBV28 and TRBJ2-3; 8 positions match TRBD2. The clonotype was recovered from a man aged 18 to 29 in good health. The CDR3 loop reads CASTEAGASDTQYF. The CDR3 nucleotides are TGTGCCAGCACAGAAGCGGGAGCCTCGGATACGCAGTATTTT.